A single sample gave rise to the 29 T cell receptor beta chains below, sequenced in a study of cytomegalovirus exposure and HLA in healthy donors. Clones were read by immunoSEQ multiplex PCR, and TCRdb kept only the in-frame ones, dropping some. The table shows about 84,000 clones, with more than 75% occurring only once. The material sequenced was PBMCs. Receptors were obtained from a man aged 30-40 years in good health and CMV-seronegative.

The chain couples TRBV9 to TRBJ2-6; D unresolved. Per germline, CDR1 SGDLS and CDR2 YYNGEE. This CDR3 has 16 residues. The V end lost 2 bases, the J end lost 0 bases, and 9 bases lay between the germline ends. This CDR3 is CASSVNRSSGANVLTF. Written as DNA, the CDR3 is TGTGCCAGCAGCGTCAACAGAAGCTCTGGGGCCAACGTCCTGACTTTC.

This sequence joins TRBV5-1 and TRBJ2-7; D is possibly TRBD1 (5 bases). Between the trimmed V and J ends, which lost 0 bases and 5 bases, there was a span of 15 bases. The CDR3 loop spans 15 amino acids. The germline CDR1 and CDR2 sequences are SGHRS and YFSETQ. This CDR3 is CASSLGQGVFDEQYF. As DNA, the CDR3 is TGCGCCAGCAGCTTGGGGCAGGGTGTGTTTGACGAGCAGTACTTC.

This chain connects TRBV7-2 to TRBJ2-7; 7 bases match TRBD1. Trimming at V came to 1 base and at J to 3 bases, leaving 9 bases not matched to a gene. Germline CDR1 reads SGHTA; CDR2 reads FQGNSA. The CDR3 is 16 residues long. The CDR3 DNA reads as TGTGCCAGCAGCTTAGGCGGCCAGGGGGTTCTCTACGAGCAGTACTTC. Translating it yields CASSLGGQGVLYEQYF. Full variable domain (rest looked up from reference TRBV7-2 and TRBJ2-7): GAGVSQSPSNKVTEKGKDVELRCDPISGHTALYWYRQSLGQGLEFLIYFQGNSAPDKSGLPSDRFSAERTGGSVSTLTIQRTQQEDSAVYLCASSLGGQGVLYEQYFGPGTRLTVT.

The chain is built from TRBV2 and TRBJ1-1; TRBD1 might be the D (6 bases). There are 13 residues in the CDR3. With 9 bases removed from V and 1 base from J, the gap between germline ends came to 12 bases. Per germline, CDR1 SNHLY and CDR2 FYNNEI. CDR3 protein: CASRQDPNTEAFF. Here the CDR3 DNA reads TGTGCCAGTAGACAGGACCCGAACACTGAAGCTTTCTTT.

The chain couples TRBV5-6 to TRBJ1-6; D is undetermined. Germline lookup yields CDR1 SGHDT and CDR2 YYEEEE. The germline V and J ends were trimmed by 2 bases and 2 bases, with 8 bases remaining between them. The CDR3 consists of 15 residues. CDR3 loop: CASSFMSPYNSPLHF. The CDR3 nucleotides are TGTGCCAGCAGCTTTATGAGTCCCTATAATTCACCCCTCCACTTT.

This sequence joins TRBV28 and TRBJ2-1, with D maybe TRBD2 (6 bases). Trimming removed 8 bases from V and 4 bases from J, with 27 bases in between. This CDR3 contains 18 residues. Germline-derived CDR1 and CDR2 are MDHEN and SYDVKM. In DNA form, the CDR3 reads TGTGCCAGCTCCTCAACCCCCGGACTACCTCAAACTTACAATGAGCAGTTCTTC. Its translation: CASSSTPGLPQTYNEQFF.

J is TRBJ1-5 and V is TRBV30; D remains unclear. In germline, CDR1 is GTSNPN, CDR2 SVGIG (reference sequence). Trimming took 3 bases from V and 4 from J, leaving 16 bases between them. The CDR3 consists of 15 residues. DNA for the CDR3: TGTGCCTGGAGATTCGGGTTAACACGGAATCAGCCCCAGCATTTT. This codes for CAWRFGLTRNQPQHF.

The gene calls are TRBV10-2 and TRBJ2-3, with D possibly matching TRBD2 (6 bases). Germline values: CDR1 WSHSY, CDR2 SAAADI. Trimming took off 5 bases at V and 8 bases at J, with 14 bases between the two ends. CDR3 size: 13 residues. Here the CDR3 reads CASSLLASGTQYF. CDR3 bases: TGCGCCAGCAGTTTACTAGCTTCTGGTACGCAGTATTTT.

The chain is built from TRBV11-3 and TRBJ2-3, with 7 positions matching TRBD2. Germline trimming cut 5 bases from V and 3 bases from J; bases unmatched to any gene: 11. The CDR3 spans 16 residues. Germline CDR1 reads SGHNT; CDR2 reads YENEEA. DNA for the CDR3: TGTGCCAGCAGCGCCCCGGGCGGGGGTGGAACAGATACGCAGTATTTT. It encodes CASSAPGGGGTDTQYF.

The rearrangement joins TRBV15 to TRBJ1-5; D gene ambiguous. This CDR3 region has 13 residues. V lost 1 base and J lost 11, with 12 bases in between. CDR1 LNHNV and CDR2 YYDKDF come from the germline V gene (reference sequence). This chain's CDR3 is CATSRGPSLTQHF. CDR3 DNA sequence: TGTGCCACCAGCAGAGGTCCGAGCCTCACCCAGCATTTT.

The gene calls are TRBV7-9 and TRBJ2-7; maybe TRBD2 (5 bases). Trimming stripped 5 bases from V and 5 bases from J, with 16 bases between. The CDR3 length is 14 residues. Germline V lookup: CDR1 SEHNR, CDR2 FQNEAQ (reference sequence). CDR3 in amino acids: CASSEYPLRDEQYF. The DNA for the CDR3 is TGTGCCAGCAGCGAATACCCCCTGAGGGACGAGCAGTACTTC.

This clone occurred once. V gene TRBV18 combines with J gene TRBJ2-3, with 12 bases identical to TRBD2. The junction had 7 bases not matched to a gene; V was cut back by 2 bases and J by 1 base. Germline V gene data show CDR1 as KGHSH and CDR2 as LQKENI. The CDR3 has 18 amino acids. In DNA, the CDR3 is TGTGCCAGCTCACCATTGACTAGCGGGAGTCTGGGCACAGATACGCAGTATTTT. Translating gives CASSPLTSGSLGTDTQYF.

This clone was detected only a few times. The chain recombines TRBV2 with TRBJ1-5; TRBD1 matches at 10 bases. CDR3 length: 13 residues. Germline V gene sequence: CDR1 SNHLY, CDR2 FYNNEI. J gave up 11 bases and V 8 bases, and 9 bases lay outside the gene matches. The CDR3 DNA sequence: TGTGCCAGCGTGGGGGACAGGGGCATGGCCCAGCATTTT. Protein sequence: CASVGDRGMAQHF. Full variable domain (outside the CDR3, taken from reference TRBV2 and TRBJ1-5): EPEVTQTPSHQVTQMGQEVILRCVPISNHLYFYWYRQILGQKVEFLVSFYNNEISEKSEIFDDQFSVERPDGSNFTLKIRSTKLEDSAMYFCASVGDRGMAQHFGDGTRLSIL.

In regard to this clone: A much larger clone sits a single nucleotide away, making a read error possible. The chain has TRBV2 and TRBJ2-3, with 9 bases identical to TRBD2. The V gene end was trimmed by 3 bases and the J gene end by 2 bases; junction bases not matched to a gene: 3. Germline V gene sequence: CDR1 SNHLY, CDR2 FYNNEI. The CDR3 length is 15 residues. In nucleotides, the CDR3 is TGTGCCAGCAGTGAGACTAGCGGTACCACAGATACGCAGTATTTT. Its translation is CASSETSGTTDTQYF.

This chain joins TRBV6-1 and TRBJ2-5; 8 bases are shared with TRBD2. CDR1 and CDR2 from the germline V gene are MNHNS and SASEGT. Trimming removed 5 bases from V and 3 bases from J; junction bases left unmatched: 8. The CDR3 sequence is 15 residues long. In nucleotides, the CDR3 is TGTGCCAGCAGTTCCAGCGGGGGACTAAAAGAGACCCAGTACTTC. The encoded protein is CASSSSGGLKETQYF.

This clone was observed once. This chain connects TRBV5-1 to TRBJ2-3; 12 bases align to TRBD1. The CDR3 extends over 16 amino acids. The germline V gene has CDR1 SGHRS and CDR2 YFSETQ. Trimming cost V 0 bases and J 4 bases; bases outside gene matches: 3. The CDR3 spells CASSLVGTGGADTQYF. The CDR3 region has the DNA TGCGCCAGCAGCTTGGTCGGGACAGGGGGCGCAGATACGCAGTATTTT.

Here the CDR3 reads CASSAGGNEQFF. The CDR3 region has the DNA TGTGCCAGCAGTGCAGGCGGGAATGAGCAGTTCTTC. The chain links TRBV2 to TRBJ2-1; D is possibly TRBD2 (5 bases). Per germline, CDR1 SNHLY and CDR2 FYNNEI. V was shortened by 4 bases and J by 7 bases, with 8 bases between the two germline ends. The CDR3 runs to 12 residues.

The chain recombines TRBV28 with TRBJ1-5, with D perhaps TRBD1 (5 bases). The ends were cut back, 4 bases at V and 0 bases at J, with 7 bases in the middle. CDR3 length equals 14 residues. Germline V gene lookup returns CDR1 MDHEN and CDR2 SYDVKM. In nucleotides, the CDR3 is TGTGCCAGCAGTTATCAGGGTAGCAATCAGCCCCAGCATTTT. Amino acids: CASSYQGSNQPQHF.

This clone has just one count. The chain carries TRBV5-1 and TRBJ1-1; D is undetermined. Germline V gene data show CDR1 as SGHRS and CDR2 as YFSETQ. This CDR3 has 14 residues. The V and J ends lost 4 bases and 0 bases respectively, with 10 bases between them. The CDR3 DNA reads as TGCGCCAGCAGCATGGGTTCTTTGAACACTGAAGCTTTCTTT. It yields the protein CASSMGSLNTEAFF.

The chain carries TRBV7-2 and TRBJ1-1, with TRBD1 as a possible D gene (6 bases). Trimming removed 1 base from V and 1 base from J, with 10 bases in between. The CDR3 is 15 amino acids. Germline CDR1 is SGHTA and CDR2 is FQGNSA. The CDR3 DNA follows: TGTGCCAGCAGCTTAGGGTTCAGGGGGAACACTGAAGCTTTCTTT. Amino acid sequence: CASSLGFRGNTEAFF.

In its sample, this clone was seen a few times. This chain joins TRBV10-3 and TRBJ1-6, with TRBD1 matching over 10 bases. The CDR3 runs 13 residues. Germline CDR1 reads ENHRY; CDR2 reads SYGVKD. V shed 6 bases and J 8 bases; nucleotides not matched to a gene: 1. The CDR3 here is CAIRGQGDSPLHF. The CDR3 DNA sequence: TGTGCCATCAGAGGACAGGGGGATTCACCCCTCCACTTT.

This sequence joins TRBV7-9 and TRBJ2-7, with TRBD2 identical over 12 bases. Germline lookup yields CDR1 SEHNR and CDR2 FQNEAQ (reference sequence). Trimming took 4 bases from V and 6 from J; bases not matched to a gene: 13. This CDR3 region has 17 residues. The CDR3 region is CASSSTALAGGPSEQYF. The CDR3 DNA sequence: TGTGCCAGCAGCTCCACCGCACTAGCGGGAGGCCCGTCCGAGCAGTACTTC.

The chain links TRBV11-2 to TRBJ2-1, with 12 nucleotides matching TRBD2. Trimming removed 5 bases from V and 7 bases from J; junction bases left unmatched: 3. This CDR3 comprises 14 residues. CDR1 and CDR2 (germline): SGHAT, FQNNGV. DNA for the CDR3: TGTGCCAGCAGCCCTAGCGGGAGGGTAAATGAGCAGTTCTTC. Its translation: CASSPSGRVNEQFF.

This clone was seen once. This rearrangement joins TRBV6-6 to TRBJ2-2; no firm D call. The ends were cut back, 6 bases at V and 1 base at J, with 15 bases in the middle. CDR1 and CDR2 from the germline V gene are MNHNY and SVGAGI (reference sequence). The CDR3 runs to 16 residues. The CDR3 protein is CASRGPRQLNTGELFF. CDR3 bases: TGTGCCAGCAGGGGCCCTCGGCAGCTGAACACCGGGGAGCTGTTTTTT.

The V gene is TRBV18, the J gene TRBJ2-1; D is unclear. The CDR3 is 17 amino acids. Germline lookup yields CDR1 KGHSH and CDR2 LQKENI. V was pared by 5 bases and J by 2 bases, with 19 bases between. CDR3 sequence: CASSLPLLTLTYNEQFF. DNA for the CDR3: TGTGCCAGCTCATTGCCCCTTTTGACACTGACCTACAATGAGCAGTTCTTC.

V usage is TRBV7-8 and J usage is TRBJ2-2, with TRBD2 matching 8 bases. V dropped 8 bases and J dropped 0; count of bases not matched to a gene: 2. CDR3 size: 14 residues. CDR1 SGHVS and CDR2 FQNEAQ come from the germline V gene. CDR3 loop: CASSGLANTGELFF. DNA for the CDR3: TGTGCCAGCTCGGGACTAGCGAACACCGGGGAGCTGTTTTTT.

The chain combines TRBV11-3 with TRBJ2-5, with 7 bases identical to TRBD2. This CDR3 is 15 amino acids long. Trimming took 1 base from V and 1 from J; bases not matched to a gene: 3. The germline V gene encodes CDR1 SGHNT and CDR2 YENEEA. In DNA, the CDR3 is TGTGCCAGCAGCTTAGGGGGAGGGATCCAAGAGACCCAGTACTTC. Its translation is CASSLGGGIQETQYF.

The chain is built from TRBV5-4 and TRBJ2-5; 10 bases agree with TRBD2. Looked up from germline, CDR1 is SGHNT and CDR2 is YYREEE (reference sequence). V dropped 5 bases and J dropped 4; count of bases not matched to a gene: 5. This CDR3 has 14 amino acids. The DNA for the CDR3 is TGTGCCAGCAGTGACCAGCGGGGGGGAGAGACCCAGTACTTC. Translated, it gives CASSDQRGGETQYF.

This sequence joins TRBV4-1 and TRBJ1-2; perhaps TRBD1 as D (6 bases). V gave up 4 bases and J gave up 3 bases, with 21 bases separating them. The CDR3 loop spans 17 amino acids. CDR1 is MGHRA and CDR2 is YSYEKL in the germline V gene. In DNA form, the CDR3 reads TGCGCCAGCAGCCCCTGGCCTAGGGACACGAATGACTATGGCTACACCTTC. Residues: CASSPWPRDTNDYGYTF.